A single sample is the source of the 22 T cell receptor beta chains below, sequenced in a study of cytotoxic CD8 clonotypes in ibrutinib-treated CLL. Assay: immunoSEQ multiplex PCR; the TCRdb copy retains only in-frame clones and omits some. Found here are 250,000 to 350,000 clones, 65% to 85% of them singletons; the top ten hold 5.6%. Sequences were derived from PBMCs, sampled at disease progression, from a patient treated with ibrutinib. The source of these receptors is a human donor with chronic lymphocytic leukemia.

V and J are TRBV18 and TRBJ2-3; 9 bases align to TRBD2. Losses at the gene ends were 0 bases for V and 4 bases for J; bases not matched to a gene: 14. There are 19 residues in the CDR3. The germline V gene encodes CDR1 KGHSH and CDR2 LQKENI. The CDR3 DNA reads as TGTGCCAGCTCACCACCTTGGGAAAGCGGGAGGATTGGCGCAGATACGCAGTATTTT. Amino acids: CASSPPWESGRIGADTQYF.

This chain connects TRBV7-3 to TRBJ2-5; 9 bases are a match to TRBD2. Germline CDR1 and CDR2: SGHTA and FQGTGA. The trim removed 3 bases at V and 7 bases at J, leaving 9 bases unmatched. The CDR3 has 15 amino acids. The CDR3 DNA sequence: TGTGCCAGCAGCTTGGGACTAGCTAAATTCGGGACCCAGTACTTC. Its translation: CASSLGLAKFGTQYF.

DNA of the CDR3: TGCAGCGTTGACCCAGGTGACTATGGCTACACCTTC. Its translation: CSVDPGDYGYTF. The genes are TRBV29-1 and TRBJ1-2; D gene ambiguous. Per germline, CDR1 SQVTM and CDR2 ANQGSEA. This CDR3 is 12 amino acids long. Trimming left V 3 bases short and J 3 bases short, with 8 bases between. The full variable domain, with the rest looked up from reference TRBV29-1 and TRBJ1-2, is SAVISQKPSRDICQRGTSLTIQCQVDSQVTMMFWYRQQPGQSLTLIATANQGSEATYESGFVIDKFPISRPNLTFSTLTVSNMSPEDSSIYLCSVDPGDYGYTFGSGTRLTVV.

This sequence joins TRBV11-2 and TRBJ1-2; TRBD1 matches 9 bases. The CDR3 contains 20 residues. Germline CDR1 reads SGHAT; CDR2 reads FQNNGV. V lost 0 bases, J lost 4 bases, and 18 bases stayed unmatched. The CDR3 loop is CASSLDRIASGDRDPYGYTF. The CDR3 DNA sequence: TGTGCCAGCAGCTTAGATAGGATAGCGTCGGGGGACAGGGATCCCTATGGCTACACCTTC.

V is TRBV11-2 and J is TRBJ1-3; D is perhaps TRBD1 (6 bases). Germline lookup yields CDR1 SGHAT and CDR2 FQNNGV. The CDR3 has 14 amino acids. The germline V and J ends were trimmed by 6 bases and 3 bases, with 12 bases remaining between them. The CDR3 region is CASSFTGFGNTIYF. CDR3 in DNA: TGTGCCAGCAGTTTCACAGGGTTTGGAAACACCATATATTTT.

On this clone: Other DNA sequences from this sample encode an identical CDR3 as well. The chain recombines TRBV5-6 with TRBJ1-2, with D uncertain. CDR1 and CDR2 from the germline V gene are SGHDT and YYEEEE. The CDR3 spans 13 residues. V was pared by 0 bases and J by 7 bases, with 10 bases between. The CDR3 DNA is TGTGCCAGCAGCTTGGGGCGGTTGGGTGGCTACACCTTC. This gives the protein CASSLGRLGGYTF.

The CDR3 loop reads CASTVGRGGGYTF. Here the CDR3 DNA reads TGTGCCAGCACCGTCGGAAGGGGAGGAGGCTACACCTTC. This chain connects TRBV7-2 to TRBJ1-2, with D tentatively TRBD1 (5 bases). Trimming removed 7 bases at V and 8 bases at J, with 17 bases between. Per germline, CDR1 SGHTA and CDR2 FQGNSA. The length of the CDR3 is 13 residues. Full variable domain (outside the CDR3, taken from reference TRBV7-2 and TRBJ1-2): GAGVSQSPSNKVTEKGKDVELRCDPISGHTALYWYRQSLGQGLEFLIYFQGNSAPDKSGLPSDRFSAERTGGSVSTLTIQRTQQEDSAVYLCASTVGRGGGYTFGSGTRLTVV.

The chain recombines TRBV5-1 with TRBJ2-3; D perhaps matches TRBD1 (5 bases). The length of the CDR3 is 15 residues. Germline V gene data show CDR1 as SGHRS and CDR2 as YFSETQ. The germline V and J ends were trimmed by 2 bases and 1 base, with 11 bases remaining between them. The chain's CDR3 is CASSFLGQRTDTQYF. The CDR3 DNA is TGCGCCAGCAGCTTTCTGGGGCAGCGCACAGATACGCAGTATTTT.

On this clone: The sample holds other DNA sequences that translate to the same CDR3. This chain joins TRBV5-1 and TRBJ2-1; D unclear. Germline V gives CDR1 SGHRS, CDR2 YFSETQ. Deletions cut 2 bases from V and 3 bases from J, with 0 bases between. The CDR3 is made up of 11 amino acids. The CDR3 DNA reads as TGCGCCAGCAGCTTCTACAATGAGCAGTTCTTC. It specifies CASSFYNEQFF.

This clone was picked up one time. Here the CDR3 DNA reads TGTGCCAGCAGCTCCCGCCGGCAATACAATGAGCAGTTCTTC. As protein: CASSSRRQYNEQFF. The V gene is TRBV11-2, the J gene TRBJ2-1; D is unresolved. Germline V CDR1 and CDR2: SGHAT, FQNNGV. Trimming pared 4 bases from V and 4 bases from J, leaving 11 bases between. The CDR3 contains 14 residues.

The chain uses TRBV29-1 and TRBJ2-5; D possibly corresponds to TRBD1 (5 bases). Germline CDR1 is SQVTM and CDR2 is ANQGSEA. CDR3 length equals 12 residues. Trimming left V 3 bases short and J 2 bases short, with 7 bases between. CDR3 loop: CSVDRQQETQYF. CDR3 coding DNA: TGCAGCGTTGACAGACAGCAAGAGACCCAGTACTTC.

Written as DNA, the CDR3 is TGTGCCAGCAGTTACTCGGGACCGACGAGGTTGGAGCAGTACTTC. Its protein product is CASSYSGPTRLEQYF. This chain uses TRBV6-5 with TRBJ2-5; either TRBD1 or TRBD2 may supply D (5 bases each). The germline V gene has CDR1 MNHEY and CDR2 SVGAGI. This CDR3 contains 15 residues. With 0 bases removed from V and 11 bases from J, the gap between germline ends came to 19 bases.

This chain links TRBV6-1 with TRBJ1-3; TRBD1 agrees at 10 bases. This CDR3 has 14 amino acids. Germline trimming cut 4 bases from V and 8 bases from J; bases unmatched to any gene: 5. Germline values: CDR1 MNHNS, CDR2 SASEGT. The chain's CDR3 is CASSAAGQGYTIYF. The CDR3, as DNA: TGTGCCAGCAGTGCCGCGGGACAGGGGTACACCATATATTTT.

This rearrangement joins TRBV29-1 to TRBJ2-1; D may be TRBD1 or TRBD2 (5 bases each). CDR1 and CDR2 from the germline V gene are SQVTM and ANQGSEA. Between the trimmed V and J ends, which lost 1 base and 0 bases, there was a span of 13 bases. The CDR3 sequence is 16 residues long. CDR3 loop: CSVEGGWWSSYNEQFF. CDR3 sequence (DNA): TGCAGCGTTGAAGGGGGGTGGTGGAGCTCCTACAATGAGCAGTTCTTC.

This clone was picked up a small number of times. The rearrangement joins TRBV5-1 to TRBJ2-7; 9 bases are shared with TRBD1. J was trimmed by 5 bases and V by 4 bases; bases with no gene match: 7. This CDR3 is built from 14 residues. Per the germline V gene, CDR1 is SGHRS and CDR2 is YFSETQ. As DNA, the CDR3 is TGCGCCAGCAGCCCAGGACAGGGGTGGAACGAGCAGTACTTC. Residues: CASSPGQGWNEQYF.

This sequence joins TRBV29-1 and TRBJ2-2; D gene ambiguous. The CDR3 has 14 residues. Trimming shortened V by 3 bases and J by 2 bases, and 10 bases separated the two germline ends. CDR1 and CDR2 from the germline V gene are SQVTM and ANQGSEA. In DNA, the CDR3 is TGCAGCGTTGATCTGGGCTTCAACACCGGGGAGCTGTTTTTT. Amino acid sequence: CSVDLGFNTGELFF.

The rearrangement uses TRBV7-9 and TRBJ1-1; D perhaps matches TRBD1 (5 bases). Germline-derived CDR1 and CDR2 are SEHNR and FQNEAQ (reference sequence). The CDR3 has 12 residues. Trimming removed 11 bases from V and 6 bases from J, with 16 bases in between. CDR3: CAGGDGRPEAFF. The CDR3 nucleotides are TGTGCCGGGGGTGACGGGCGCCCTGAAGCTTTCTTT.

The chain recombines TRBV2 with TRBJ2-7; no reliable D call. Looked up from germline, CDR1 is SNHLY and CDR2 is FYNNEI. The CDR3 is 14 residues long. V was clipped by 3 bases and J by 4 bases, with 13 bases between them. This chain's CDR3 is CASSDPQAIYEQYF. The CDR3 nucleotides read TGTGCCAGCAGTGATCCCCAAGCCATTTACGAGCAGTACTTC.

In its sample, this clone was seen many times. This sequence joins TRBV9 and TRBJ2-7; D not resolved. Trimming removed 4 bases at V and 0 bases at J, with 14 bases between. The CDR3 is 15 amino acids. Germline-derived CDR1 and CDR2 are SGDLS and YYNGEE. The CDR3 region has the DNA TGTGCCAGCAGCCAGAACTCCCTGAGCTCCTACGAGCAGTACTTC. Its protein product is CASSQNSLSSYEQYF.

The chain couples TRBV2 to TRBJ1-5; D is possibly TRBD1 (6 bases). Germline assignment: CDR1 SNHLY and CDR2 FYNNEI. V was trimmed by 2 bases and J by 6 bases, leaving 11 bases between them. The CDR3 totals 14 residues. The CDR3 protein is CASSEWQGRQPQHF. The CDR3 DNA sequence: TGTGCCAGCAGTGAATGGCAGGGGCGTCAGCCCCAGCATTTT.

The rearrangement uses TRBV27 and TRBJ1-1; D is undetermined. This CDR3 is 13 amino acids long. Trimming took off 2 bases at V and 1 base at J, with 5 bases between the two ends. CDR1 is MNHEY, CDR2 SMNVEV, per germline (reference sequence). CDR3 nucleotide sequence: TGTGCCAGCAGTTTAGGTGCGAACACTGAAGCTTTCTTT. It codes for CASSLGANTEAFF.

The CDR3 is CAISEFMDTEAFF. CDR3 in DNA: TGTGCCATCAGTGAGTTCATGGACACTGAAGCTTTCTTT. This rearrangement joins TRBV10-3 to TRBJ1-1, with no clear D. V gave up 1 base and J gave up 3 bases, with 6 bases separating them. CDR3 length equals 13 residues. Germline V lookup: CDR1 ENHRY, CDR2 SYGVKD.